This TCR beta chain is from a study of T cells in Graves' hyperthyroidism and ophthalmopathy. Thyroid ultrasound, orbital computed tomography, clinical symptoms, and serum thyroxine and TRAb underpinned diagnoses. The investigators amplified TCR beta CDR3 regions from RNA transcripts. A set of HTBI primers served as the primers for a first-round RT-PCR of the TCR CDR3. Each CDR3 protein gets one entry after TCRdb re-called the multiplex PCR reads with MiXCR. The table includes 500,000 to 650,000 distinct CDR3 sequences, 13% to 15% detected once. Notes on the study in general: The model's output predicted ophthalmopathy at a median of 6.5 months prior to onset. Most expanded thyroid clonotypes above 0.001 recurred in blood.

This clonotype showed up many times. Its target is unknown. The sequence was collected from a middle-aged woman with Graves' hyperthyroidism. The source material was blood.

CDR3 loop: CASSLGTSGTTDTQYF. For the CDR3, the DNA is TGTGCCAGCAGCTTAGGGACTAGCGGGACCACAGATACGCAGTATTTT. This rearrangement joins TRBV5-5 to TRBJ2-3, with 13 bases aligning to TRBD2. Germline V gives CDR1 SGHKS, CDR2 YYEKEE (reference sequence). This CDR3 contains 16 residues. Unmatched junction bases numbered 2, after V lost 2 bases and J lost 2 bases.